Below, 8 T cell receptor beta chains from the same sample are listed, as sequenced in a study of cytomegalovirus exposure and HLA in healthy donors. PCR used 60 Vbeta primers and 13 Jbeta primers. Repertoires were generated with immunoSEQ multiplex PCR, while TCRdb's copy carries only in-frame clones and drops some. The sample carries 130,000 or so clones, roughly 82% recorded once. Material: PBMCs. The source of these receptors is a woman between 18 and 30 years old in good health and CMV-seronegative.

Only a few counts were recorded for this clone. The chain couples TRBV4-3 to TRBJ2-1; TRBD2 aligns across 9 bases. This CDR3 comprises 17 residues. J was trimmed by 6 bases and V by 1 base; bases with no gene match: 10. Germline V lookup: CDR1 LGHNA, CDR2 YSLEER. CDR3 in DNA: TGCGCCAGCAGCCAAGCTCGTCTTCTAGCGGGGCCCAATGAGCAGTTCTTC. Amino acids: CASSQARLLAGPNEQFF.

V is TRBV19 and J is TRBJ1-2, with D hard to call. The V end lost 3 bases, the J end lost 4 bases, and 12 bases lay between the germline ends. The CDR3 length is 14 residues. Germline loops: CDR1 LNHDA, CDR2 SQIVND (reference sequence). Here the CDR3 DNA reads TGTGCCAGTAGTATCTACTCGGGAGCCTATGGCTACACCTTC. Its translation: CASSIYSGAYGYTF.

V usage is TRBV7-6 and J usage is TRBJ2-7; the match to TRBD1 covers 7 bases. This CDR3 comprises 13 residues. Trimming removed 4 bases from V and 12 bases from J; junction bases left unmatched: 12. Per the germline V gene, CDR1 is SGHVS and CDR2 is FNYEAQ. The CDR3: CASSSPGTVDLYF. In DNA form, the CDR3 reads TGTGCCAGCAGCTCTCCCGGGACAGTAGACCTGTACTTC.

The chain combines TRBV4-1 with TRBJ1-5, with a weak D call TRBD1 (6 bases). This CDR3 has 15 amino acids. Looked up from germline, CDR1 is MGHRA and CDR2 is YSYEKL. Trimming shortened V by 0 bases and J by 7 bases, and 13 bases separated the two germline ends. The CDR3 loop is CASSQEQGGYQPQHF. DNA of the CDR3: TGCGCCAGCAGCCAAGAACAGGGTGGTTACCAGCCCCAGCATTTT.

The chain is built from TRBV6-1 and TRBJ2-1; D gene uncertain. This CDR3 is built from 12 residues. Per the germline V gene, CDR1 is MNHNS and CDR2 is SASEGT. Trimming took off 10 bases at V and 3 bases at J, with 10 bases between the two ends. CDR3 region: CATLASYNEQFF. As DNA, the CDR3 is TGTGCCACCCTCGCGAGCTACAATGAGCAGTTCTTC.

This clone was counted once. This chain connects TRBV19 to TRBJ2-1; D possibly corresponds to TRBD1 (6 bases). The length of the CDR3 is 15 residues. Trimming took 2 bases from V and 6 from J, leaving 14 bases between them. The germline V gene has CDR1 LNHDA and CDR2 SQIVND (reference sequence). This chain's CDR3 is CASSISWTVINEQFF. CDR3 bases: TGTGCCAGTAGTATAAGTTGGACAGTGATCAATGAGCAGTTCTTC.

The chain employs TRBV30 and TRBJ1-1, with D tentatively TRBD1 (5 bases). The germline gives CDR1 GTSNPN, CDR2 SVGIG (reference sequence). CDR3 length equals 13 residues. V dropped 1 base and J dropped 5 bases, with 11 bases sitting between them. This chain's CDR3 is CAWSAQRGTEAFF. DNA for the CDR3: TGTGCCTGGAGTGCTCAACGGGGGACTGAAGCTTTCTTT.

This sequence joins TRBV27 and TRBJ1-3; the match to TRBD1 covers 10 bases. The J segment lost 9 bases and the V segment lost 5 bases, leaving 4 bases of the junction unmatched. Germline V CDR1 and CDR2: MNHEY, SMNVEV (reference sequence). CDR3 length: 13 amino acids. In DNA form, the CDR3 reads TGTGCCAGCAGTGGACGACAGGGGGCCACCATATATTTT. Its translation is CASSGRQGATIYF.